These 28 T cell receptor beta chains were sequenced from one sample in a study of T-cell reconstitution after alpha-beta-depleted transplantation in children. Unique molecular identifiers featured in how the TCRbeta library was prepared. TCRdb reanalysed the PCR reads using MiXCR and keeps one entry per CDR3 protein. The table lists around 300,000 distinct CDR3 sequences, over 20% of them singletons. This specimen was PBMCs, mostly from graft donor cells, taken 180 days after TCRalphabeta/CD19-depleted stem cell transplant. The source of these receptors is a male patient aged 5 to 17 who had a stem cell transplant for acute lymphoblastic leukemia, so the T cells may come from the graft donor.

This clonotype was seen ten or more times. CDR3 nucleotides: TGCAGCGTTGAGGTCCGGGACGAACAGATCCCGGCGACTAAACACGAAGCTTTCTTT. Translation gives CSVEVRDEQIPATKHEAFF. The chain recombines TRBV29-1 with TRBJ1-1; perhaps TRBD1 as D (5 bases). The CDR3 is 19 amino acids. Between the trimmed V and J ends, which lost 3 bases and 8 bases, there was a span of 34 bases. Germline loops: CDR1 SQVTM, CDR2 ANQGSEA.

In nucleotides, the CDR3 is TGCAGTGCTAGAGGTGGTTGGCGTGGAGTTGGCGAGCAGTACTTC. The encoded protein is CSARGGWRGVGEQYF. The rearrangement joins TRBV20-1 to TRBJ2-7, with D unresolved. Germline CDR1 and CDR2: DFQATT and SNEGSKA (reference sequence). The CDR3 is 15 amino acids. The V end was cut by 1 base, the J end by 6 bases, with 19 bases between.

This clonotype was seen more than once but under ten times. V and J are TRBV7-8 and TRBJ2-1; 11 bases line up with TRBD2. In germline, CDR1 is SGHVS, CDR2 FQNEAQ. Trimming took 5 bases from V and 6 from J; bases not matched to a gene: 6. This CDR3 region has 15 residues. In DNA, the CDR3 is TGTGCCAGCAGCGCCGCTAGCGGGAGGACCAATGAGCAGTTCTTC. It encodes CASSAASGRTNEQFF.

This clonotype was seen only once. The junction departs from the called germline gene at one end, perhaps through a read error. The V gene is TRBV7-9, the J gene TRBJ2-5, with D uncertain. This CDR3 contains 12 residues. Per germline, CDR1 SEHNR and CDR2 FQNEAQ (reference sequence). The DNA of the CDR3 is TGTGCCAACAGCTTTCGGGTAGAGACCCAGTACTTC. This gives the protein CANSFRVETQYF.

The V gene is TRBV15, the J gene TRBJ2-1; tentatively, D is TRBD2 (6 bases). This CDR3 region has 15 residues. The ends were cut back, 4 bases at V and 4 bases at J, with 14 bases in the middle. CDR1 is LNHNV and CDR2 is YYDKDF in the germline V gene (reference sequence). Here the CDR3 reads CATSITIAAYNEQFF. The CDR3 DNA reads as TGTGCCACCAGCATTACAATAGCGGCATACAATGAGCAGTTCTTC.

V gene TRBV20-1 combines with J gene TRBJ2-1, with TRBD2 matching over 9 bases. Germline V gives CDR1 DFQATT, CDR2 SNEGSKA (reference sequence). J lost 2 bases, V lost 0 bases, and 11 bases had no gene match. CDR3 size: 18 residues. This chain's CDR3 is CSARDFARAGGPYNEQFF. CDR3 coding DNA: TGCAGTGCTAGAGATTTCGCAAGGGCGGGAGGGCCCTACAATGAGCAGTTCTTC.

This clonotype has ten or more counts. V usage is TRBV5-1 and J usage is TRBJ1-5; D is ambiguous. V lost 4 bases and J lost 1, with 9 bases in between. CDR1 and CDR2 from the germline V gene are SGHRS and YFSETQ. The CDR3 is made up of 14 amino acids. The CDR3 protein is CASSPGFSNQPQHF. The DNA for the CDR3 is TGCGCCAGCAGCCCGGGCTTCAGCAATCAGCCCCAGCATTTT. The full variable domain, completed using reference TRBV5-1 and TRBJ1-5, is KAGVTQTPRYLIKTRGQQVTLSCSPISGHRSVSWYQQTPGQGLQFLFEYFSETQRNKGNFPGRFSGRQFSNSRSEMNVSTLELGDSALYLCASSPGFSNQPQHFGDGTRLSIL.

This clonotype was picked up a small number of times. The V gene is TRBV20-1, the J gene TRBJ2-1; no clear D gene. In germline, CDR1 is DFQATT, CDR2 SNEGSKA (reference sequence). Trimming took 5 bases from V and 10 from J, leaving 15 bases between them. This CDR3 has 12 amino acids. The CDR3, as DNA: TGCAGTGCTCTGACATATCCCAGGGAGCAGTTCTTC. The encoded protein is CSALTYPREQFF.

The chain joins TRBV7-6 to TRBJ2-2; 12 bases are shared with TRBD2. Germline values: CDR1 SGHVS, CDR2 FNYEAQ. This CDR3 is built from 16 residues. Trimming removed 5 bases from V and 4 bases from J; junction bases left unmatched: 5. The CDR3 region is CASSRGLAGLTGELFF. In nucleotides, the CDR3 is TGTGCCAGCAGCCGGGGACTAGCGGGCCTCACCGGGGAGCTGTTTTTT.

The chain joins TRBV21-1 to TRBJ1-5; TRBD1, as called in the table, went unchecked against the DNA. TRBV21-1 is a pseudogene locus. The CDR3 runs to 17 residues. The CDR3 loop is CARPKQKGRRENQPQHF. CDR3 DNA: TGTGCCAGACCTAAGCAAAAAGGCCGCCGGGAGAATCAGCCCCAGCATTTT.

This clonotype has ten or more counts. J is TRBJ2-1 and V is TRBV7-9; 10 nucleotides align to TRBD2. Germline trimming cut 5 bases from V and 2 bases from J; bases unmatched to any gene: 6. The germline CDR1 and CDR2 sequences are SEHNR and FQNEAQ (reference sequence). The CDR3 spans 16 residues. The CDR3 DNA sequence: TGTGCCAGCAGCCCGTCAGCGGGAGGGCCCTACAATGAGCAGTTCTTC. The encoded protein is CASSPSAGGPYNEQFF.

V gene TRBV2 combines with J gene TRBJ2-7, with D hard to call. The V end was cut by 7 bases, the J end by 4 bases, with 14 bases between. The germline gives CDR1 SNHLY, CDR2 FYNNEI. The CDR3 is 13 amino acids. The CDR3 here is CASTLPGPYEQYF. The CDR3 nucleotides read TGTGCCAGCACTCTCCCAGGCCCTTACGAGCAGTACTTC.

The rearrangement joins TRBV15 to TRBJ2-7; 15 bases are shared with TRBD2. J gave up 3 bases and V 0 bases, and 9 bases lay outside the gene matches. Per germline, CDR1 LNHNV and CDR2 YYDKDF (reference sequence). This CDR3 comprises 19 residues. CDR3: CATSRDDGLAGGLYYEQYF. The CDR3, as DNA: TGTGCCACCAGCAGAGATGACGGACTAGCGGGAGGGCTCTACTACGAGCAGTACTTC.

The chain carries TRBV9 and TRBJ2-7; 8 bases map to TRBD2. V lost 1 base to trimming and J lost 2 bases; unmatched junction nucleotides: 8. The CDR3 consists of 16 residues. Germline V lookup: CDR1 SGDLS, CDR2 YYNGEE. CDR3: CASSVSPTSETYEQYF. Here the CDR3 DNA reads TGTGCCAGCAGCGTATCCCCGACTAGCGAGACCTACGAGCAGTACTTC.

This sequence joins TRBV19 and TRBJ2-3, with D unresolved. Trimming shortened V by 3 bases and J by 4 bases, and 5 bases separated the two germline ends. The V gene's germline CDR1 is LNHDA and CDR2 SQIVND (reference sequence). This CDR3 region has 12 residues. The CDR3 loop is CASSIWSDTQYF. DNA of the CDR3: TGTGCCAGTAGTATTTGGTCAGATACGCAGTATTTT.

This clonotype came up a few times. The chain couples TRBV5-6 to TRBJ2-7; 10 nucleotides match TRBD2. The CDR3 has 16 amino acids. Germline CDR1 and CDR2: SGHDT and YYEEEE. V dropped 0 bases and J dropped 4; count of bases not matched to a gene: 7. DNA for the CDR3: TGTGCCAGCAGCTTGGCACTACTAGCGGGAAGGTACGAGCAGTACTTC. Protein sequence: CASSLALLAGRYEQYF.

The V call is TRBV7-9, the J call TRBJ2-7; TRBD2 aligns across 9 bases. Germline lookup yields CDR1 SEHNR and CDR2 FQNEAQ (reference sequence). The CDR3 extends over 14 amino acids. V was pared by 2 bases and J by 5 bases, with 4 bases of the junction left unmatched. CDR3 nucleotides: TGTGCCAGCAGCTTACTTAGCGGGAGCGACGAGCAGTACTTC. Protein product: CASSLLSGSDEQYF.

The chain joins TRBV10-3 to TRBJ2-7; a possible D gene is TRBD1 (5 bases). The germline V and J ends were trimmed by 7 bases and 2 bases, with 15 bases remaining between them. This CDR3 has 14 residues. Germline-derived CDR1 and CDR2 are ENHRY and SYGVKD. The CDR3 loop reads CAIMIDSRAYEQYF. As DNA, the CDR3 is TGTGCCATCATGATAGACAGTCGTGCCTACGAGCAGTACTTC.

This clonotype has more than one count but fewer than ten. The chain employs TRBV4-1 and TRBJ2-7, with TRBD1 identical over 7 bases. The V segment lost 0 bases and the J segment 3 bases; nucleotides outside the gene matches: 8. The CDR3 is 16 residues long. Germline V lookup: CDR1 MGHRA, CDR2 YSYEKL. CDR3 bases: TGCGCCAGCAGCCAAGATGACGGACAGGACTTCTACGAGCAGTACTTC. Its protein is CASSQDDGQDFYEQYF.

This clonotype was observed a single time. The gene calls are TRBV14 and TRBJ1-1; no reliable D call. V lost 0 bases to trimming and J lost 1 base, with 15 bases between them. CDR3 size: 17 residues. Germline-derived CDR1 and CDR2 are SGHDN and FVKESK. Written as DNA, the CDR3 is TGTGCCAGCAGCCAAGACCTCGTTGGGCGTAGGAACACTGAAGCTTTCTTT. It encodes CASSQDLVGRRNTEAFF. The full variable domain, completed using reference TRBV14 and TRBJ1-1, is EAGVTQFPSHSVIEKGQTVTLRCDPISGHDNLYWYRRVMGKEIKFLLHFVKESKQDESGMPNNRFLAERTGGTYSTLKVQPAELEDSGVYFCASSQDLVGRRNTEAFFGQGTRLTVV.

This clonotype has just a few counts. The chain couples TRBV7-2 to TRBJ2-3; the D is unclear. Trimming took off 2 bases at V and 8 bases at J, with 11 bases between the two ends. The CDR3 runs to 13 residues. Per germline, CDR1 SGHTA and CDR2 FQGNSA. DNA for the CDR3: TGTGCCAGCAGCTTACGACTCTCTACTACGCAGTATTTT. Amino acids: CASSLRLSTTQYF.

This clonotype showed up just a few times. CDR3 amino acids: CASSDWGEVGNQPQHF. The CDR3 DNA is TGCGCCAGCAGTGATTGGGGGGAGGTAGGCAATCAGCCCCAGCATTTT. The chain recombines TRBV10-1 with TRBJ1-5; TRBD1 might be the D (5 bases). CDR3 length: 16 amino acids. Germline-derived CDR1 and CDR2 are WNHNN and SYGVQD (reference sequence). V was clipped by 3 bases and J by 2 bases, with 14 bases between them.

This clonotype turned up a few times. This chain joins TRBV3-1 and TRBJ2-7, with 9 nucleotides matching TRBD2. V gave up 0 bases and J gave up 5 bases; unmatched junction bases: 14. CDR1 is LGHDT, CDR2 YNNKEL, per germline (reference sequence). The CDR3 is made up of 18 amino acids. The CDR3 nucleotides read TGTGCCAGCAGCCAAGATGGGGATAGCGGGAGTTTCCGTGACGAGCAGTACTTC. Translated, it gives CASSQDGDSGSFRDEQYF.

This sequence joins TRBV4-2 and TRBJ1-4; D possibly corresponds to TRBD1 (6 bases). The CDR3 contains 13 residues. CDR1 LGHNA and CDR2 YNFKEQ come from the germline V gene. V was clipped by 2 bases and J by 6 bases, with 7 bases between them. The CDR3 here is CASSQQGYEKLFF. CDR3 DNA sequence: TGTGCCAGCAGCCAACAGGGGTATGAAAAACTGTTTTTT.

This clonotype turned up a few times. The rearrangement links TRBV5-1 to TRBJ2-7, with 12 bases identical to TRBD2. The V segment lost 2 bases and the J segment 0 bases; nucleotides outside the gene matches: 6. CDR3 length: 17 amino acids. In germline, CDR1 is SGHRS, CDR2 YFSETQ. CDR3 nucleotide sequence: TGCGCCAGCAGCTTTTGGACTAGCGGGACAGTCTCCTACGAGCAGTACTTC. Translation gives CASSFWTSGTVSYEQYF.

At least ten counts were recorded for this clonotype. V gene TRBV5-4 combines with J gene TRBJ1-1, with 8 bases lining up with TRBD1. The CDR3 contains 19 residues. V was pared by 0 bases and J by 1 base, with 14 bases of the junction left unmatched. CDR1 is SGHNT, CDR2 YYREEE, per germline (reference sequence). Here the CDR3 DNA reads TGTGCCAGCAGCTTGGAAGGGACAGGTTTCCGAAAAGGGAACACTGAAGCTTTCTTT. This codes for CASSLEGTGFRKGNTEAFF.

This sequence joins TRBV29-1 and TRBJ2-3; D is unclear. CDR1 and CDR2 from the germline V gene are SQVTM and ANQGSEA. V lost 4 bases and J lost 0, with 8 bases in between. This CDR3 is built from 13 residues. DNA of the CDR3: TGCAGCGTTGTGAGGACGAGCACAGATACGCAGTATTTT. It specifies CSVVRTSTDTQYF.

This clonotype has more than one count but fewer than ten. The rearrangement joins TRBV5-1 to TRBJ2-3; unclear D gene. V was pared by 4 bases and J by 4 bases, with 10 bases between. This CDR3 has 13 amino acids. Germline assignment: CDR1 SGHRS and CDR2 YFSETQ. CDR3 bases: TGCGCCAGCAGCCCCCTCTATCCAGATACGCAGTATTTT. Translating gives CASSPLYPDTQYF.